These 3 T cell receptor beta chains were all obtained from the same sample, sequenced in a study of somatic mutations in cytotoxic T cells in rheumatoid arthritis. This table comes from immunoSEQ multiplex PCR, and its TCRdb copy is limited to in-frame clones, with some not included. Of about 16,000 clones in the sample, approximately 78% were seen once. Sequencing was performed on CD8+ T cells sorted from blood. These receptors came from a woman aged 45-60 years with rheumatoid arthritis.

This rearrangement joins TRBV15 to TRBJ1-1, with D hard to call. The V end lost 0 bases, the J end lost 5 bases, and 10 bases lay between the germline ends. Germline V lookup: CDR1 LNHNV, CDR2 YYDKDF (reference sequence). The CDR3 loop spans 14 amino acids. CDR3 sequence reads: CATSRESGRTEAFF. DNA for the CDR3: TGTGCCACCAGCAGAGAGTCCGGGAGGACTGAAGCTTTCTTT.

The J gene is TRBJ2-1, the V gene TRBV27; D is perhaps TRBD1 or TRBD2 (5 bases each). Germline-derived CDR1 and CDR2 are MNHEY and SMNVEV (reference sequence). The CDR3 is 14 residues long. V lost 2 bases and J lost 0, with 5 bases in between. CDR3 nucleotide sequence: TGTGCCAGCAGTTTAGGGGGCTCCTACAATGAGCAGTTCTTC. It codes for CASSLGGSYNEQFF.

The V call is TRBV9, the J call TRBJ2-3; either TRBD1 or TRBD2 may fit D (5 bases each). The V end lost 3 bases, the J end lost 4 bases, and 15 bases lay between the germline ends. Per germline, CDR1 SGDLS and CDR2 YYNGEE. The CDR3 has 15 amino acids. The CDR3 here is CASSEGRGTADTQYF. The CDR3 region has the DNA TGTGCCAGCAGCGAAGGGAGAGGGACCGCAGATACGCAGTATTTT.